The TCR beta chain under discussion was sequenced for a study of cytomegalovirus exposure and HLA in healthy donors. With regard to this clone: Its antigen is unidentified.

From germline, CDR1 is MNHNS and CDR2 SASEGT. CDR3 length: 17 amino acids. V trimming: 2 bases; J trimming: 6 bases; junction bases outside the gene matches: 11. Study-level points and caveats: Later analysis identified about 17,000 TCR beta sequences associated with HLA alleles, using a false discovery rate threshold of 0.05.

Nominally healthy donors were sampled, though unrecorded immune exposures were likely. This PCR relied on a set of 60 Vbeta primers and 13 Jbeta primers. TCRdb's copy holds only in-frame clones and misses some; the assay was immunoSEQ multiplex PCR. The sample shows about 160,000 clones, around four fifths of them seen only once. The rearrangement links TRBV6-1 to TRBJ1-5, with 9 positions matching TRBD1. The TCR sequence derives from a woman between 45 and 65 years old in good health and CMV-seronegative. The sample comprised PBMCs. CDR3 bases: TGTGCCAGCAGTGAACGCCGGGACAGGGTAGGGGGTCAGCCCCAGCATTTT. Translation gives CASSERRDRVGGQPQHF.